The 32 T cell receptor beta chains below all came from one sample that was sequenced in a study of T-cell reconstitution after alpha-beta-depleted transplantation in children. The TCRbeta library was prepared with unique molecular identifiers. TCRdb re-called the PCR reads through MiXCR, storing one row per CDR3 protein. The sample lists around 370,000 distinct CDR3 sequences, around 15% occurring once. This specimen consisted of PBMCs, mostly from graft donor cells, obtained 360 days after TCRalphabeta/CD19-depleted stem cell transplant. Every receptor here comes from a male patient aged 2-9 years who had a stem cell transplant for acute lymphoblastic leukemia, so the T cells may come from the graft donor.

This clonotype came up a few times. The chain couples TRBV4-2 to TRBJ2-7; D gene unclear. Trimming pared 0 bases from V and 3 bases from J, leaving 6 bases between. Germline assignment: CDR1 LGHNA and CDR2 YNFKEQ. The CDR3 has 13 amino acids. CDR3 protein: CASSQELNYEQYF. Written as DNA, the CDR3 is TGTGCCAGCAGCCAAGAGTTAAACTACGAGCAGTACTTC.

This clonotype showed up just a few times. The chain employs TRBV12-3 or TRBV12-4 and TRBJ2-1; D gene unclear. The V and J ends lost 3 bases and 4 bases respectively, with 10 bases between them. CDR3 length equals 14 residues. CDR3 sequence (DNA): TGTGCCAGCAGTTTTTTCGACGCGTACAATGAGCAGTTCTTC. Amino acid sequence: CASSFFDAYNEQFF.

The chain uses TRBV4-1 and TRBJ2-3, with 7 bases fitting TRBD2. The CDR3 runs to 15 residues. Germline trimming cut 2 bases from V and 2 bases from J; bases unmatched to any gene: 4. CDR1 and CDR2 from the germline V gene are MGHRA and YSYEKL. The CDR3 DNA reads TGCGCCAGCAGCCAACAAGCGGGGTTCACAGATACGCAGTATTTT. This translates into CASSQQAGFTDTQYF.

This clonotype was recorded a few times. V is TRBV20-1 and J is TRBJ2-5, with D tentatively TRBD1 or TRBD2 (5 bases each). This CDR3 region has 15 residues. V was cut by 6 bases and J by 4 bases, with 21 bases left in between. Germline-derived CDR1 and CDR2 are DFQATT and SNEGSKA (reference sequence). The CDR3 DNA sequence: TGCAGTGCCCTACATGTGGGACCGCTGCCAGAGACCCAGTACTTC. Protein: CSALHVGPLPETQYF.

The rearrangement joins TRBV10-3 to TRBJ2-1; possibly TRBD2 for D (6 bases). Looked up from germline, CDR1 is ENHRY and CDR2 is SYGVKD. This CDR3 contains 18 residues. V was shortened by 2 bases and J by 2 bases, with 19 bases between the two germline ends. CDR3 region: CAISEEFATGEPYNEQFF. CDR3 sequence (DNA): TGTGCCATCAGTGAGGAGTTCGCGACGGGGGAACCCTACAATGAGCAGTTCTTC.

The chain is built from TRBV12-3 or TRBV12-4 and TRBJ1-3; no reliable D call. CDR3 length: 15 residues. Trimming took off 3 bases at V and 3 bases at J, with 12 bases between the two ends. The CDR3 region has the DNA TGTGCCAGCAGTTTCGGTTTGGCTGGTGGAAACACCATATATTTT. Protein product: CASSFGLAGGNTIYF.

This clonotype appeared a few times. The V call is TRBV28, the J call TRBJ2-1; 13 nucleotides agree with TRBD2. J gave up 2 bases and V 4 bases, and 5 bases lay outside the gene matches. Looked up from germline, CDR1 is MDHEN and CDR2 is SYDVKM. The CDR3 consists of 17 residues. In nucleotides, the CDR3 is TGTGCCAGCAGTTGGGGACTAGCGGGATACCCCTACAATGAGCAGTTCTTC. Encoded protein: CASSWGLAGYPYNEQFF. Variable domain in full (rest from reference TRBV28 and TRBJ2-1): DVKVTQSSRYLVKRTGEKVFLECVQDMDHENMFWYRQDPGLGLRLIYFSYDVKMKEKGDIPEGYSVSREKKERFSLILESASTNQTSMYLCASSWGLAGYPYNEQFFGPGTRLTVL.

This clonotype has just a few counts. This chain links TRBV7-2 with TRBJ2-3, with D hard to call. Germline CDR1 SGHTA, CDR2 FQGNSA. The CDR3 sequence is 15 residues long. The germline V and J ends were trimmed by 5 bases and 2 bases, with 14 bases remaining between them. The CDR3 loop reads CASSAWSYSTDTQYF. In DNA form, the CDR3 reads TGTGCCAGCAGCGCATGGTCCTATTCCACAGATACGCAGTATTTT. Together with reference TRBV7-2 and TRBJ2-3, the CDR3 gives the full variable domain: GAGVSQSPSNKVTEKGKDVELRCDPISGHTALYWYRQSLGQGLEFLIYFQGNSAPDKSGLPSDRFSAERTGGSVSTLTIQRTQQEDSAVYLCASSAWSYSTDTQYFGPGTRLTVL.

V and J are TRBV28 and TRBJ2-5, with D maybe TRBD1 (6 bases). CDR1 and CDR2 from the germline V gene are MDHEN and SYDVKM. The CDR3 loop spans 16 amino acids. The V gene lost 6 bases and the J gene lost 3 bases, with 20 bases spanning the gap. CDR3 nucleotides: TGTGCCAGCAGCTCAAGGGGGACCCCTTCCAAAGAGACCCAGTACTTC. Its protein product is CASSSRGTPSKETQYF.

This chain joins TRBV5-1 and TRBJ2-7; D not resolved. CDR1 is SGHRS, CDR2 YFSETQ, per germline. Trimming removed 0 bases at V and 0 bases at J, with 7 bases between. The CDR3 length is 14 residues. CDR3 in amino acids: CASSLEALSYEQYF. For the CDR3, the DNA is TGCGCCAGCAGCTTGGAGGCGCTCTCCTACGAGCAGTACTTC.

This clonotype was counted between two and nine times. This chain uses TRBV7-2 with TRBJ2-3; 7 bases line up with TRBD2. Germline V gene lookup returns CDR1 SGHTA and CDR2 FQGNSA. The length of the CDR3 is 14 residues. Trimming cost V 5 bases and J 4 bases; bases outside gene matches: 6. The CDR3, as DNA: TGTGCCAGCAGCCTTGGACTAGTCGCAGATACGCAGTATTTT. Amino acids: CASSLGLVADTQYF.

This clonotype has only a few counts. The chain uses TRBV20-1 and TRBJ2-5; TRBD2 aligns across 8 bases. The CDR3 runs 14 residues. V lost 6 bases to trimming and J lost 5 bases; unmatched junction nucleotides: 11. From germline, CDR1 is DFQATT and CDR2 SNEGSKA (reference sequence). Here the CDR3 DNA reads TGCAGTGCACGCGTAAGCGGGAGCGGGGAGACCCAGTACTTC. Amino acid sequence: CSARVSGSGETQYF.

This clonotype was detected only a few times. J is TRBJ2-1 and V is TRBV28; maybe TRBD2 (5 bases). V lost 5 bases and J lost 8, with 16 bases in between. Germline V lookup: CDR1 MDHEN, CDR2 SYDVKM. This CDR3 is built from 14 residues. Written as DNA, the CDR3 is TGTGCCAGCAGTCCGGACTGGGCCTCGGATGAGCAGTTCTTC. This translates into CASSPDWASDEQFF.

This clonotype is medium-sized within its sample. Written as DNA, the CDR3 is TGTGCCAGCAGTTTCGCCGTCCCGGGGGGCGCAAAGACCCAGTACTTC. It specifies CASSFAVPGGAKTQYF. The chain joins TRBV12-3 or TRBV12-4 to TRBJ2-5, with a weak D call TRBD2 (7 bases). The CDR3 length is 16 residues. With 3 bases removed from V and 6 bases from J, the gap between germline ends came to 20 bases.

This clonotype was detected only a few times. The rearrangement joins TRBV5-1 to TRBJ1-1; the D gene is possibly TRBD1 (6 bases). Germline assignment: CDR1 SGHRS and CDR2 YFSETQ. V was pared by 2 bases and J by 0 bases, with 11 bases between. CDR3 length: 15 amino acids. The CDR3 here is CASSFRAGVNTEAFF. CDR3 nucleotides: TGCGCCAGCAGCTTCCGAGCAGGGGTGAACACTGAAGCTTTCTTT.

This clonotype was found a few times. V gene TRBV28 combines with J gene TRBJ1-1; possibly TRBD1 for D (6 bases). The germline V and J ends were trimmed by 2 bases and 1 base, with 8 bases remaining between them. Germline values: CDR1 MDHEN, CDR2 SYDVKM. This CDR3 has 14 residues. CDR3 coding DNA: TGTGCCAGCAGTTTAGGGGGGCAGAACACTGAAGCTTTCTTT. Translating gives CASSLGGQNTEAFF.

There are many counts of this clonotype. V usage is TRBV6-5 and J usage is TRBJ1-4, with D tentatively TRBD1 (6 bases). V lost 3 bases to trimming and J lost 3 bases, with 8 bases between them. The CDR3 totals 14 residues. CDR1 is MNHEY, CDR2 SVGAGI, per germline. Here the CDR3 reads CASSYRGPNEKLFF. CDR3 bases: TGTGCCAGCAGTTATCGGGGGCCTAATGAAAAACTGTTTTTT.

This clonotype was counted between two and nine times. The chain employs TRBV28 and TRBJ1-1, with D possibly TRBD1 on 6 matching bases. Germline V gives CDR1 MDHEN, CDR2 SYDVKM. Trimming took 0 bases from V and 8 from J, leaving 19 bases between them. The CDR3 is 16 amino acids. DNA of the CDR3: TGTGCCAGCAGTTTATGGACAGGCCTAATCACAGCGGAAGCTTTCTTT. It is translated as CASSLWTGLITAEAFF. The variable domain in full, with the rest retrieved from reference TRBV28 and TRBJ1-1, is DVKVTQSSRYLVKRTGEKVFLECVQDMDHENMFWYRQDPGLGLRLIYFSYDVKMKEKGDIPEGYSVSREKKERFSLILESASTNQTSMYLCASSLWTGLITAEAFFGQGTRLTVV.

This clonotype was recorded many times. This sequence joins TRBV12-3 or TRBV12-4 and TRBJ1-6, with unresolved D. The CDR3 length is 15 residues. The V gene lost 4 bases and the J gene lost 6 bases, with 13 bases spanning the gap. The CDR3 region is CASSSRGSGNSPLHF. The CDR3 DNA sequence: TGTGCCAGCAGTTCAAGAGGGAGTGGTAATTCACCCCTCCACTTT.

The genes are TRBV7-6 and TRBJ2-5; 7 nucleotides line up with TRBD2. Germline trimming cut 5 bases from V and 5 bases from J; bases unmatched to any gene: 14. The CDR3 has 16 residues. Per the germline V gene, CDR1 is SGHVS and CDR2 is FNYEAQ. CDR3 region: CASSNLPGGGSETQYF. In DNA, the CDR3 is TGTGCCAGCAGCAACCTGCCGGGAGGCGGGTCTGAGACCCAGTACTTC.

This clonotype has only one observation. The chain carries TRBV11-1 and TRBJ2-7; D may be TRBD2 (5 bases). Per germline, CDR1 SGHAT and CDR2 FQDESV (reference sequence). Between the trimmed V and J ends, which lost 0 bases and 2 bases, there was a span of 11 bases. This CDR3 is 15 amino acids long. This CDR3 reads CASSLARVPTYEQYF. CDR3 DNA sequence: TGTGCCAGCAGCTTAGCGCGGGTTCCGACCTACGAGCAGTACTTC.

This clonotype was seen only a few times. The chain has TRBV24-1 and TRBJ2-3; tentative D call: TRBD1 (6 bases). Germline V gene lookup returns CDR1 KGHDR and CDR2 SFDVKD. The CDR3 covers 15 residues. Trimming removed 4 bases at V and 0 bases at J, with 10 bases between. The CDR3 coding sequence is TGTGCCACCAGTGACATTGACAGGAGCACAGATACGCAGTATTTT. Amino acids: CATSDIDRSTDTQYF.

V and J are TRBV30 and TRBJ2-3; D gene ambiguous. Germline-derived CDR1 and CDR2 are GTSNPN and SVGIG (reference sequence). V gave up 0 bases and J gave up 0 bases, with 10 bases separating them. CDR3 length: 15 amino acids. The CDR3 DNA reads as TGTGCCTGGAGTGTCGGGTATCCTAGCACAGATACGCAGTATTTT. Translated, it gives CAWSVGYPSTDTQYF.

As DNA, the CDR3 is TGTGCCAGCACCATAGGGGGGGTTTGGTCACCCCTCCACTTT. It specifies CASTIGGVWSPLHF. The rearrangement uses TRBV12-3 or TRBV12-4 and TRBJ1-6; a weak D match, TRBD1 (6 bases). The CDR3 spans 14 residues. Trimming cost V 7 bases and J 10 bases, with 17 bases left between them.

This clonotype was detected many times. The chain uses TRBV4-3 and TRBJ2-2; D not certain. Germline CDR1 LGHNA, CDR2 YSLEER. This CDR3 spans 15 amino acids. The ends were cut back, 1 base at V and 6 bases at J, with 12 bases in the middle. Written as DNA, the CDR3 is TGCGCCAGCAGCCAAGGGACCCTTGGATCCGGGGAGCTGTTTTTT. Translated, it gives CASSQGTLGSGELFF.

The chain is built from TRBV3-1 and TRBJ2-5; 12 nucleotides line up with TRBD2. Germline trimming cut 7 bases from V and 5 bases from J; bases unmatched to any gene: 8. Germline CDR1 reads LGHDT; CDR2 reads YNNKEL (reference sequence). The CDR3 extends over 15 amino acids. The CDR3 region is CASTETSGGTETQYF. For the CDR3, the DNA is TGTGCCAGCACCGAGACTAGCGGGGGTACGGAGACCCAGTACTTC.

There are a few counts of this clonotype. The rearrangement joins TRBV18 to TRBJ2-1, with 10 bases fitting TRBD2. Germline CDR1 and CDR2: KGHSH and LQKENI. With 3 bases clipped from V and 7 bases from J, the junction kept 6 bases outside the gene matches. This CDR3 comprises 15 residues. CDR3 sequence (DNA): TGTGCCAGCTCACCGAATAGCGGGAGGCAAAATGAGCAGTTCTTC. Protein sequence: CASSPNSGRQNEQFF.

This chain uses TRBV28 with TRBJ2-1, with D possibly called TRBD1 or TRBD2 (5 bases each). In germline, CDR1 is MDHEN, CDR2 SYDVKM. V was trimmed by 6 bases and J by 4 bases, leaving 28 bases between them. This CDR3 has 19 amino acids. CDR3: CASRPGLFRDALQYNEQFF. CDR3 in DNA: TGTGCCAGCAGGCCGGGTCTTTTCCGGGACGCTCTCCAATACAATGAGCAGTTCTTC. Drawing the rest from reference TRBV28 and TRBJ2-1, the complete variable domain is DVKVTQSSRYLVKRTGEKVFLECVQDMDHENMFWYRQDPGLGLRLIYFSYDVKMKEKGDIPEGYSVSREKKERFSLILESASTNQTSMYLCASRPGLFRDALQYNEQFFGPGTRLTVL.

This clonotype turned up a few times. The V gene is TRBV20-1, the J gene TRBJ2-7; a possible D gene is TRBD1 (7 bases). CDR1 DFQATT and CDR2 SNEGSKA come from the germline V gene (reference sequence). CDR3 size: 12 residues. Between the trimmed V and J ends, which lost 3 bases and 3 bases, there was a span of 9 bases. Here the CDR3 DNA reads TGCAGTGCTAGCCAGGGGGGCTACGAGCAGTACTTC. Translation: CSASQGGYEQYF.

This clonotype was detected many times. The chain joins TRBV4-1 to TRBJ2-1; TRBD2 matches 12 bases. Looked up from germline, CDR1 is MGHRA and CDR2 is YSYEKL. The CDR3 has 17 residues. The trim removed 0 bases at V and 7 bases at J, leaving 7 bases unmatched. The CDR3 reads CASSQDWLAGGQNEQFF. The CDR3 DNA follows: TGCGCCAGCAGCCAAGACTGGCTAGCGGGAGGGCAGAATGAGCAGTTCTTC.

The V call is TRBV12-3 or TRBV12-4, the J call TRBJ2-2, with 14 bases aligning to TRBD2. The CDR3 is made up of 17 amino acids. J was trimmed by 5 bases and V by 6 bases; bases with no gene match: 8. The DNA for the CDR3 is TGTGCCAGCAGCCCAGGACTAGCGGGAGGACCAACCGGGGAGCTGTTTTTT. It translates to CASSPGLAGGPTGELFF.

This chain links TRBV7-9 with TRBJ1-4, with TRBD1 matching over 9 bases. J lost 8 bases, V lost 1 base, and 5 bases had no gene match. Germline-derived CDR1 and CDR2 are SEHNR and FQNEAQ (reference sequence). There are 15 residues in the CDR3. CDR3 nucleotide sequence: TGTGCCAGCAGCTTAGGGACAGGGGAGGAGGAAAAACTGTTTTTT. Translation: CASSLGTGEEEKLFF.